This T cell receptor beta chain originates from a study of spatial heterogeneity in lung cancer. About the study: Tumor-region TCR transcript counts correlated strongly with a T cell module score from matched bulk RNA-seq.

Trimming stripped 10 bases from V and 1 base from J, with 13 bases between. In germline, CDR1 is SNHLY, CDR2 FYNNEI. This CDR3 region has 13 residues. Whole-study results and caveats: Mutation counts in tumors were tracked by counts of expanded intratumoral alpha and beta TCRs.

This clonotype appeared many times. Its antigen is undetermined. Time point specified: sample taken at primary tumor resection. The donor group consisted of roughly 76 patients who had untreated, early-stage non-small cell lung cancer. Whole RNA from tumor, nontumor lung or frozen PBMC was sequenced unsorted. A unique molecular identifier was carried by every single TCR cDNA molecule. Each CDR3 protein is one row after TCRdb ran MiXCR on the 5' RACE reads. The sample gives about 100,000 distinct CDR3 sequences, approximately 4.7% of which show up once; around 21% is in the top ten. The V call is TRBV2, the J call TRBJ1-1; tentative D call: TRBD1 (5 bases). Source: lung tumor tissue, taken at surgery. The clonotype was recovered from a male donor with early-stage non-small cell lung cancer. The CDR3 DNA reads TGTGCCACCAAGGGACTGCGGAACACTGAAGCTTTCTTT. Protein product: CATKGLRNTEAFF.